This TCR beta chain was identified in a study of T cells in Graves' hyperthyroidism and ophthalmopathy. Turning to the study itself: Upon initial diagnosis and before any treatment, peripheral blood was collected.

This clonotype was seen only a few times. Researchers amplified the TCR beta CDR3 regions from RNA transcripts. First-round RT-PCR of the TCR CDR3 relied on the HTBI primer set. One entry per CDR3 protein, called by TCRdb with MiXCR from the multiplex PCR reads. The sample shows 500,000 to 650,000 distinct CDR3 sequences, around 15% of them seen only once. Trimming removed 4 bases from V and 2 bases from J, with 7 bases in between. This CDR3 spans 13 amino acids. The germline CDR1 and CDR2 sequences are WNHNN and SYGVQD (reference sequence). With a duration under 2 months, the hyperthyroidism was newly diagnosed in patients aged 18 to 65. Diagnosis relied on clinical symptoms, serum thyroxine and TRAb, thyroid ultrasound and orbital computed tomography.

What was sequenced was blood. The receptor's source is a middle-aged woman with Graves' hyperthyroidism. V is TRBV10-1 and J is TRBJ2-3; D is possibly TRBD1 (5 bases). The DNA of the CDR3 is TGCGCCAGCAGTGCAGGGCACACAGATACGCAGTATTTT. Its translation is CASSAGHTDTQYF.